The 30 T cell receptor beta chains below come from one sample, sequenced in a study of graft-versus-host responses after intestinal transplantation. Sequencing was performed with immunoSEQ multiplex PCR; in TCRdb, only in-frame clones are kept and a portion is missing. This sample has around 13,000 clones; 80% to 95% occur once, and the top ten carry approximately 4%. The material was PBMCs, obtained roughly 1,100 days after intestinal transplantation. The source is a human patient who received an intestinal transplant, so some T cells may come from the graft donor.

The DNA of the CDR3 is TGTGCCAGCAGACTCGGGAAGGCTCAGCCCCAGCATTTT. Its protein is CASRLGKAQPQHF. V is TRBV27 and J is TRBJ1-5, with D unresolved. CDR1 and CDR2 from the germline V gene are MNHEY and SMNVEV (reference sequence). CDR3 length: 13 residues. V was shortened by 6 bases and J by 6 bases, with 12 bases between the two germline ends.

The chain links TRBV2 to TRBJ2-2; the D gene could be TRBD1 or TRBD2 (6 bases each). CDR3 length: 14 amino acids. V lost 7 bases and J lost 2, with 11 bases in between. Germline V CDR1 and CDR2: SNHLY, FYNNEI. CDR3 DNA sequence: TGTGCCAGCAAGAGGGGGACTAACACCGGGGAGCTGTTTTTT. Translation: CASKRGTNTGELFF.

V usage is TRBV9 and J usage is TRBJ2-4, with D perhaps matching TRBD2 (5 bases). Trimming stripped 4 bases from V and 8 bases from J, with 19 bases between. The CDR3 extends over 15 amino acids. Germline CDR1 is SGDLS and CDR2 is YYNGEE. The CDR3 here is CASSPEGSIKDIQYF. CDR3 nucleotides: TGTGCCAGCAGCCCAGAGGGCTCCATAAAGGACATTCAGTACTTC.

This chain uses TRBV4-1 with TRBJ2-1, with D tentatively TRBD2 (7 bases). V lost 0 bases to trimming and J lost 4 bases, with 10 bases between them. CDR3 length: 15 residues. Per the germline V gene, CDR1 is MGHRA and CDR2 is YSYEKL. This chain's CDR3 is CASSQEGGDYNEQFF. CDR3 DNA sequence: TGCGCCAGCAGCCAAGAAGGGGGGGATTACAATGAGCAGTTCTTC.

The chain joins TRBV6-1 to TRBJ1-5; D is ambiguous. Trimming left V 4 bases short and J 0 bases short, with 13 bases between. This CDR3 is built from 16 residues. Germline assignment: CDR1 MNHNS and CDR2 SASEGT. In DNA form, the CDR3 reads TGTGCCAGCAGTGGTTTGGGTTTAAATAGCAATCAGCCCCAGCATTTT. Protein: CASSGLGLNSNQPQHF.

The chain combines TRBV2 with TRBJ1-5; 10 nucleotides match TRBD1. V was clipped by 6 bases and J by 5 bases; unmatched bases: 4. From germline, CDR1 is SNHLY and CDR2 FYNNEI. The CDR3 length is 14 residues. This CDR3 is CASRRGQGDQPQHF. DNA for the CDR3: TGTGCCAGCAGGAGAGGACAGGGGGATCAGCCCCAGCATTTT.

The chain couples TRBV6-1 to TRBJ1-6, with 7 nucleotides matching TRBD1. Per germline, CDR1 MNHNS and CDR2 SASEGT. J was trimmed by 5 bases and V by 5 bases; bases with no gene match: 3. CDR3 length equals 14 residues. CDR3 sequence reads: CASSTTGDNSPLHF. The CDR3 DNA sequence: TGTGCCAGCAGTACTACAGGGGATAATTCACCCCTCCACTTT.

This clone was seen more than once but under ten times. The chain joins TRBV20-1 to TRBJ1-1, with D unclear. The germline CDR1 and CDR2 sequences are DFQATT and SNEGSKA (reference sequence). This CDR3 is built from 11 residues. Trimming took off 2 bases at V and 10 bases at J, with 11 bases between the two ends. The CDR3: CSARPTVVAFF. The CDR3 bases are TGCAGTGCTAGACCTACGGTCGTAGCTTTCTTT.

V and J are TRBV5-6 and TRBJ1-1; no firm D call. CDR1 is SGHDT and CDR2 is YYEEEE in the germline V gene. V dropped 0 bases and J dropped 6 bases, with 12 bases sitting between them. The CDR3 spans 14 residues. CDR3 protein: CASSLEAAAPEAFF. For the CDR3, the DNA is TGTGCCAGCAGCTTGGAGGCTGCTGCACCTGAAGCTTTCTTT.

The chain uses TRBV5-6 and TRBJ2-1; a weak D match, TRBD2 (7 bases). The ends were cut back, 0 bases at V and 2 bases at J, with 12 bases in the middle. Germline lookup yields CDR1 SGHDT and CDR2 YYEEEE. This CDR3 has 16 residues. The CDR3 here is CASSLVGGGPYNEQFF. CDR3 nucleotide sequence: TGTGCCAGCAGCTTGGTAGGGGGGGGGCCCTACAATGAGCAGTTCTTC.

This chain connects TRBV6-9 to TRBJ1-1, with TRBD1 as a possible D gene (6 bases). Trimming removed 2 bases at V and 4 bases at J, with 14 bases between. Per the germline V gene, CDR1 is MNHGY and CDR2 is SVAAGI. The CDR3 runs 15 residues. CDR3 sequence reads: CASSYEDRPFTEAFF. Here the CDR3 DNA reads TGTGCCAGCAGTTATGAGGACAGACCTTTCACTGAAGCTTTCTTT.

CDR3 sequence (DNA): TGTGCCAGCGGGGACAGCAACTATGGCTACACCTTC. This translates into CASGDSNYGYTF. The V call is TRBV6-6, the J call TRBJ1-2; 7 bases are a match to TRBD1. The CDR3 totals 12 residues. V shed 8 bases, J shed 2 bases, and the junction held 2 bases outside the gene matches. The germline V gene encodes CDR1 MNHNY and CDR2 SVGAGI (reference sequence).

Only one count was recorded for this clone. The chain employs TRBV5-1 and TRBJ1-6; no clear D gene. V lost 0 bases, J lost 5 bases, and 9 bases lay in between. Germline V gene sequence: CDR1 SGHRS, CDR2 YFSETQ. CDR3 length: 15 residues. The CDR3 DNA sequence: TGCGCCAGCAGCTTGGATCCGGGTCATAATTCACCCCTCCACTTT. This encodes CASSLDPGHNSPLHF.

This clone has only one observation. This chain connects TRBV9 to TRBJ2-1, with D perhaps TRBD2 (6 bases). This CDR3 region has 16 residues. From germline, CDR1 is SGDLS and CDR2 YYNGEE. V was shortened by 3 bases and J by 0 bases, with 13 bases between the two germline ends. CDR3 nucleotide sequence: TGTGCCAGCAGCGGGCCGACGGGGGACTCCTACAATGAGCAGTTCTTC. Translating gives CASSGPTGDSYNEQFF.

This chain uses TRBV2 with TRBJ2-3; D might be TRBD1 (7 bases). V dropped 7 bases and J dropped 7 bases, with 24 bases sitting between them. The germline V gene encodes CDR1 SNHLY and CDR2 FYNNEI. CDR3 length: 16 amino acids. CDR3 nucleotides: TGTGCCAGCACCCCAGACAGGGTCCCTGGGGGGTATACGCAGTATTTT. Translated, it gives CASTPDRVPGGYTQYF.

The chain recombines TRBV4-1 with TRBJ2-2; D remains ambiguous. Trimming cost V 3 bases and J 5 bases, with 7 bases left between them. The CDR3 loop spans 13 amino acids. CDR1 MGHRA and CDR2 YSYEKL come from the germline V gene. The CDR3 nucleotides are TGCGCCAGCAGCCATGTTGGTACCGGGGAGCTGTTTTTT. Its protein product is CASSHVGTGELFF.

This clone was recorded once. This chain links TRBV6-6 with TRBJ1-1; TRBD1 agrees at 7 bases. J gave up 4 bases and V 6 bases, and 8 bases lay outside the gene matches. The CDR3 consists of 14 residues. CDR1 and CDR2 from the germline V gene are MNHNY and SVGAGI (reference sequence). CDR3 bases: TGTGCCAGCAGCAGACCACAGGGGTCCACTGAAGCTTTCTTT. Its protein product is CASSRPQGSTEAFF.

This CDR3 reads CASRKNTGELFF. CDR3 sequence (DNA): TGTGCCAGCAGAAAGAACACCGGGGAGCTGTTTTTT. This rearrangement joins TRBV5-3 to TRBJ2-2; D remains unclear. TRBV5-3 is marked as an open reading frame, function uncertain. CDR3 length: 12 residues. V dropped 8 bases and J dropped 1 base, with 6 bases sitting between them.

The chain recombines TRBV5-6 with TRBJ1-2; D is unclear. This CDR3 is built from 15 residues. The V gene's germline CDR1 is SGHDT and CDR2 YYEEEE. Trimming pared 2 bases from V and 4 bases from J, leaving 15 bases between. As DNA, the CDR3 is TGTGCCAGCAGCTTAGGTACCCCCTGGGGCTATGGCTACACCTTC. The encoded protein is CASSLGTPWGYGYTF.

This sequence joins TRBV19 and TRBJ1-5; 8 bases are shared with TRBD1. The CDR3 runs 18 residues. Germline V gene data show CDR1 as LNHDA and CDR2 as SQIVND (reference sequence). The junction had 12 bases not matched to a gene; V was cut back by 5 bases and J by 0 bases. The CDR3, as DNA: TGTGCCAGTAGTGTCGGACAGGGCCCTGGGTATAGCAATCAGCCCCAGCATTTT. Its translation: CASSVGQGPGYSNQPQHF.

The chain employs TRBV6-6 and TRBJ2-2; D gene ambiguous. CDR1 is MNHNY, CDR2 SVGAGI, per germline (reference sequence). The V and J ends lost 5 bases and 6 bases respectively, with 13 bases between them. This CDR3 contains 14 residues. In DNA form, the CDR3 reads TGTGCCAGCAGTGCGATCCTTTCGGCCGGGGAGCTGTTTTTT. Translated: CASSAILSAGELFF.

The chain has TRBV18 and TRBJ2-3; unclear D gene. Germline CDR1 and CDR2: KGHSH and LQKENI. Between the trimmed V and J ends, which lost 3 bases and 6 bases, there was a span of 4 bases. The CDR3 consists of 11 residues. CDR3 bases: TGTGCCAGCTCACCGTCGGATACGCAGTATTTT. Residues: CASSPSDTQYF.

The CDR3 region has the DNA TGTGCCAGCAGCTTAGCGGGGGGGGTTTACAATGAGCAGTTCTTC. It is translated as CASSLAGGVYNEQFF. This chain joins TRBV7-2 and TRBJ2-1; 7 bases agree with TRBD2. The length of the CDR3 is 15 residues. The V segment lost 0 bases and the J segment 4 bases; nucleotides outside the gene matches: 3. From germline, CDR1 is SGHTA and CDR2 FQGNSA.

The V and J genes are TRBV28 and TRBJ2-2; D may be TRBD2 (6 bases). The CDR3 has 15 amino acids. Germline V CDR1 and CDR2: MDHEN, SYDVKM. Trimming took off 2 bases at V and 3 bases at J, with 10 bases between the two ends. The CDR3 coding sequence is TGTGCCAGCAGTTTAGGAGGGGCGGACACCGGGGAGCTGTTTTTT. Its protein product is CASSLGGADTGELFF.

The chain recombines TRBV18 with TRBJ1-1, with 9 bases lining up with TRBD1. Germline loops: CDR1 KGHSH, CDR2 LQKENI. The CDR3 contains 16 residues. Unmatched junction bases numbered 9, after V lost 3 bases and J lost 4 bases. CDR3 region: CASSPGQGSLGTEAFF. Written as DNA, the CDR3 is TGTGCCAGCTCACCTGGACAGGGGTCCCTCGGCACTGAAGCTTTCTTT.

Written as DNA, the CDR3 is TGTGCCAGCAGCTTACTGTACCCCGGGGCGGGCTACACCTTC. Its protein is CASSLLYPGAGYTF. V usage is TRBV7-8 and J usage is TRBJ1-2, with a possible D match to TRBD1 (5 bases). Trimming took off 2 bases at V and 8 bases at J, with 15 bases between the two ends. The CDR3 sequence is 14 residues long. The germline CDR1 and CDR2 sequences are SGHVS and FQNEAQ.

CDR3 in amino acids: CASTRPGVRTEAFF. The CDR3 DNA is TGTGCCAGCACCCGACCGGGAGTTCGGACTGAAGCTTTCTTT. The V call is TRBV6-6, the J call TRBJ1-1; D is unclear. Germline-derived CDR1 and CDR2 are MNHNY and SVGAGI (reference sequence). This CDR3 comprises 14 residues. Trimming removed 7 bases from V and 5 bases from J, with 17 bases in between.

This chain links TRBV5-1 with TRBJ1-3; 8 bases fit TRBD1. With V trimmed by 5 bases and J by 4 bases, 5 bases remained unmatched. The CDR3 runs 14 residues. In germline, CDR1 is SGHRS, CDR2 YFSETQ. The DNA for the CDR3 is TGCGCCAGCAGTAAACAGGGGGACGGAAACACCATATATTTT. Its translation: CASSKQGDGNTIYF.

This clone was observed a handful of times. V and J are TRBV7-9 and TRBJ1-2; 12 positions agree with TRBD1. Germline CDR1 is SEHNR and CDR2 is FQNEAQ (reference sequence). This CDR3 is 14 amino acids long. V was clipped by 3 bases and J by 8 bases; unmatched bases: 4. The CDR3 region is CASSLGQGAGGYTF. The CDR3 DNA reads as TGTGCCAGCAGCTTGGGACAGGGGGCGGGAGGCTACACCTTC.

This clone has just one count. The junction does not match germline at one end; this may be a read error. The CDR3 sequence is CASSLGTPWGYGYTF. For the CDR3, the DNA is TGTGCCAGCAGCTTAGGTACCCCCTGGGGCTATGGCTACACCTTC. V usage is TRBV5-1 and J usage is TRBJ1-2; D uncertain. Per germline, CDR1 SGHRS and CDR2 YFSETQ. This CDR3 region has 15 residues.